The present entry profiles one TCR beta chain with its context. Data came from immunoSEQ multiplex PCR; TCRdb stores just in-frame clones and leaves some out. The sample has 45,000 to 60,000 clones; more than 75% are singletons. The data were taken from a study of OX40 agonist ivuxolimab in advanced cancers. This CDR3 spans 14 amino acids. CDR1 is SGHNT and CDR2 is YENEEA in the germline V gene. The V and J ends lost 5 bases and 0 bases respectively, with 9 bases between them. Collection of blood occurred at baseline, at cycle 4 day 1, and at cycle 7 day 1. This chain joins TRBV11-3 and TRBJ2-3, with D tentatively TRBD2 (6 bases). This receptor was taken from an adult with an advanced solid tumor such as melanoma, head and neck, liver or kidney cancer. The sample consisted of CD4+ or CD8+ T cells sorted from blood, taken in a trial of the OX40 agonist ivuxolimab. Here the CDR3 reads CASSPGTSTDTQYF. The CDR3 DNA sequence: TGTGCCAGCAGCCCGGGGACTAGCACAGATACGCAGTATTTT.